The T cell receptor beta chain described here comes from a study of T cells in tuberculosis. General observations from the study: GEM motif frequencies gave around 67% accuracy; the GMM repertoire gave about 86%.

As to time point: new active TB diagnosis, blood taken before or within 7 days of starting treatment. On this clone itself: Its cognate antigen is unknown.

Germline CDR1 reads MNHEY; CDR2 reads SMNVEV (reference sequence). The CDR3 is 13 amino acids. Deletions cut 5 bases from V and 8 bases from J, with 15 bases between. TCRdb's table, derived via immunoSEQ multiplex PCR, lists solely in-frame clones and lacks some. Of 47,000 or so clones in the sample, over 90% were seen once. This sequence joins TRBV27 and TRBJ1-2, with D hard to call. The sequence was obtained from an adult with tuberculosis. This specimen consisted of PBMCs, obtained at tuberculosis diagnosis. CDR3: CASSPTARVGYTF. The DNA for the CDR3 is TGTGCCAGCAGTCCAACCGCTCGGGTGGGCTACACCTTC.